The clone carrying this TCR beta chain was observed once. Its antigen is not identified. The data were taken from a study of shared clonotypes between healthy human individuals. Genomic DNA of each subset was evenly split across several immunoSEQ plates. Approximately 270 ng DNA, some 30,000 T cell genomes, went into unsorted PBMC replicate PCRs. Ten immunoSEQ deep assay plates were used to sequence the DNA of unsorted PBMCs. Method: immunoSEQ multiplex PCR; TCRdb's copy keeps in-frame clones and lacks some. The repertoire holds roughly 500,000 clones, with around 79% as singletons. Study conclusions and caveats: In this cohort, only blood was sampled, and tissue repertoires likely differ.

The CDR3 runs 16 residues. The V gene's germline CDR1 is SGHAT and CDR2 FQNNGV. Trimming cost V 3 bases and J 4 bases; bases outside gene matches: 8. Material for sequencing was PBMCs. The origin of this receptor is a woman between 40 and 50 years old in good health. Some clones in this sample may be carry-over from other donors' samples. The chain recombines TRBV11-2 with TRBJ2-3, with 9 bases lining up with TRBD2. CDR3 residues: CASSFGTSRRADTQYF. CDR3 DNA sequence: TGTGCCAGCAGCTTCGGGACTAGCAGGCGAGCAGATACGCAGTATTTT.